The 25 T cell receptor beta chains listed next were all sequenced from one sample in a study of blood T cell repertoires in COVID-19. Only in-frame clones appear in the TCRdb table, and some are missing; sequencing was by immunoSEQ multiplex PCR. This sample has roughly 250,000 clones; around 85% occur once, and the top ten carry roughly 0.87%. Sequenced sample: peripheral blood. Receptors originate from a human donor with COVID-19, enrolled during active disease. The donor label of this sample is uncertain.

This clone was seen more than once but under ten times. V is TRBV6-5 and J is TRBJ1-1; TRBD1 matches at 9 bases. CDR3 length: 15 residues. The ends lost 4 bases at V and 1 base at J; junction bases unmatched: 4. Germline CDR1 and CDR2: MNHEY and SVGAGI. CDR3 in DNA: TGTGCCAGCAGTTCACTGACAGGGGGGAACACTGAAGCTTTCTTT. It encodes CASSSLTGGNTEAFF.

This clone was detected a few times. The chain is built from TRBV19 and TRBJ2-5, with TRBD2 as a possible D gene (6 bases). The CDR3 extends over 13 amino acids. Per germline, CDR1 LNHDA and CDR2 SQIVND (reference sequence). V was clipped by 4 bases and J by 5 bases, with 11 bases between them. The CDR3 here is CASSTGRKETQYF. The CDR3 DNA sequence: TGTGCCAGTAGTACCGGGAGAAAGGAGACCCAGTACTTC. The full variable domain, in which reference TRBV19 and TRBJ2-5 provide the parts outside the CDR3, is DGGITQSPKYLFRKEGQNVTLSCEQNLNHDAMYWYRQDPGQGLRLIYYSQIVNDFQKGDIAEGYSVSREKKESFPLTVTSAQKNPTAFYLCASSTGRKETQYFGPGTRLLVL.

This chain links TRBV9 with TRBJ1-1; D might be TRBD1 (6 bases). V lost 3 bases and J 0 bases, leaving 9 bases between the germline ends. The CDR3 consists of 14 residues. CDR1 SGDLS and CDR2 YYNGEE come from the germline V gene. CDR3 protein: CASSAGAMNTEAFF. Here the CDR3 DNA reads TGTGCCAGCAGCGCAGGGGCTATGAACACTGAAGCTTTCTTT.

The chain is built from TRBV23-1 and TRBJ1-3; 12 nucleotides align to TRBD1. TRBV23-1 is an ORF for which the function is uncertain. V lost 0 bases, J lost 2 bases, and 11 bases stayed unmatched. There are 20 residues in the CDR3. In DNA, the CDR3 is TGCGCCAGCAGTCAATCACGGGGACAGGGGGCTCCCCAGGCTGGAAACACCATATATTTT. It specifies CASSQSRGQGAPQAGNTIYF.

The chain has TRBV19 and TRBJ2-3, with 8 nucleotides matching TRBD2. The CDR3 has 17 residues. V gave up 5 bases and J gave up 2 bases; unmatched junction bases: 12. Germline CDR1 LNHDA, CDR2 SQIVND (reference sequence). The CDR3 DNA reads as TGTGCCAGTAGTGCTCCCCGGGCGGGAGGCCCCACAGATACGCAGTATTTT. It codes for CASSAPRAGGPTDTQYF.

The chain uses TRBV29-1 and TRBJ1-2, with unresolved D. CDR3 length: 13 residues. Trimming pared 6 bases from V and 5 bases from J, leaving 16 bases between. Germline loops: CDR1 SQVTM, CDR2 ANQGSEA. In nucleotides, the CDR3 is TGCAGCGTCGAACCGGTCCCGGGGTATGGCTACACCTTC. This encodes CSVEPVPGYGYTF.

CDR3 DNA sequence: TGTGCCAGCAGCTCGCCGACAGGGGACGAGACCCAGTACTTC. Protein sequence: CASSSPTGDETQYF. The rearrangement links TRBV5-5 to TRBJ2-5, with 8 bases aligning to TRBD1. The trim removed 3 bases at V and 5 bases at J, leaving 6 bases unmatched. CDR3 length: 14 amino acids. CDR1 and CDR2 (germline): SGHKS, YYEKEE (reference sequence).

The chain employs TRBV5-1 and TRBJ2-3; weak D call: TRBD2 (6 bases). The CDR3 covers 14 residues. V lost 4 bases and J lost 4, with 13 bases in between. Per germline, CDR1 SGHRS and CDR2 YFSETQ. This chain's CDR3 is CASSPVGEADTQYF. The CDR3 DNA is TGCGCCAGCAGCCCCGTGGGGGAGGCAGATACGCAGTATTTT.

The CDR3 spells CASSLSVGHVSQPQHF. CDR3 in DNA: TGTGCCAGCAGCCTCTCAGTGGGGCACGTAAGTCAGCCCCAGCATTTT. V is TRBV7-9 and J is TRBJ1-5; TRBD1 is a possible D gene (5 bases). CDR3 length equals 16 residues. The V and J ends lost 5 bases and 6 bases respectively, with 20 bases between them. CDR1 SEHNR and CDR2 FQNEAQ come from the germline V gene (reference sequence). Variable domain in full (rest from reference TRBV7-9 and TRBJ1-5): DTGVSQNPRHKITKRGQNVTFRCDPISEHNRLYWYRQTLGQGPEFLTYFQNEAQLEKSRLLSDRFSAERPKGSFSTLEIQRTEQGDSAMYLCASSLSVGHVSQPQHFGDGTRLSIL.

The J gene is TRBJ1-5, the V gene TRBV6-5; 11 bases agree with TRBD1. V trimming: 5 bases; J trimming: 7 bases; junction bases outside the gene matches: 1. CDR1 is MNHEY, CDR2 SVGAGI, per germline. The CDR3 covers 13 residues. Here the CDR3 reads CASSRTGGQPQHF. The CDR3 nucleotides read TGTGCCAGCAGTCGGACAGGGGGCCAGCCCCAGCATTTT.

The chain links TRBV27 to TRBJ1-4; 9 nucleotides agree with TRBD1. The V gene end was trimmed by 4 bases and the J gene end by 6 bases; junction bases not matched to a gene: 6. The CDR3 runs 15 residues. Per the germline V gene, CDR1 is MNHEY and CDR2 is SMNVEV (reference sequence). CDR3 residues: CASSWGTGRDEKLFF. In DNA, the CDR3 is TGTGCCAGCAGTTGGGGGACAGGGCGAGATGAAAAACTGTTTTTT.

The chain uses TRBV29-1 and TRBJ1-2, with D unresolved. Trimming removed 7 bases from V and 3 bases from J, with 9 bases in between. CDR1 is SQVTM, CDR2 ANQGSEA, per germline. This CDR3 has 11 residues. CDR3 amino acids: CSARRDYGYTF. The CDR3 bases are TGCAGCGCCAGGCGAGACTATGGCTACACCTTC.

This chain uses TRBV19 with TRBJ2-7; TRBD1 agrees at 7 bases. CDR1 is LNHDA, CDR2 SQIVND, per germline (reference sequence). The ends lost 7 bases at V and 2 bases at J; junction bases unmatched: 8. CDR3 length equals 14 residues. CDR3 sequence: CASTPRGGTYEQYF. Written as DNA, the CDR3 is TGTGCCAGTACCCCGAGAGGGGGCACCTACGAGCAGTACTTC.

J is TRBJ2-3 and V is TRBV6-5; TRBD2 agrees at 9 bases. The CDR3 contains 14 residues. V gave up 7 bases and J gave up 2 bases; unmatched junction bases: 4. From germline, CDR1 is MNHEY and CDR2 SVGAGI. CDR3 residues: CASILAGNTDTQYF. In DNA, the CDR3 is TGTGCCAGCATCCTAGCGGGAAACACAGATACGCAGTATTTT.

The J gene is TRBJ2-3, the V gene TRBV28; 8 nucleotides align to TRBD2. The germline gives CDR1 MDHEN, CDR2 SYDVKM. The CDR3 runs 14 residues. The V and J ends lost 6 bases and 0 bases, in that order; junction bases with no gene match: 2. In DNA form, the CDR3 reads TGTGCCAGCAGGGGGACTAGAAGCACAGATACGCAGTATTTT. It specifies CASRGTRSTDTQYF.

V and J are TRBV19 and TRBJ1-1; 11 nucleotides agree with TRBD1. V lost 6 bases to trimming and J lost 3 bases; unmatched junction nucleotides: 12. This CDR3 has 17 residues. Looked up from germline, CDR1 is LNHDA and CDR2 is SQIVND (reference sequence). CDR3 residues: CASSLLRTGGDDTEAFF. CDR3 sequence (DNA): TGTGCCAGTAGCCTCTTAAGGACAGGGGGCGACGACACTGAAGCTTTCTTT.

V gene TRBV28 combines with J gene TRBJ2-7; a weak D match, TRBD2 (5 bases). The CDR3 length is 17 residues. Germline-derived CDR1 and CDR2 are MDHEN and SYDVKM. V dropped 2 bases and J dropped 7 bases, with 24 bases sitting between them. The CDR3 spells CASSLELGAGPRGEQYF. CDR3 coding DNA: TGTGCCAGCAGTTTAGAATTAGGTGCAGGCCCCCGGGGTGAGCAGTACTTC.

V gene TRBV5-5 combines with J gene TRBJ2-1; 9 nucleotides match TRBD2. CDR1 is SGHKS, CDR2 YYEKEE, per germline (reference sequence). V dropped 6 bases and J dropped 4; count of bases not matched to a gene: 14. The CDR3 spans 17 residues. This chain's CDR3 is CASILNPRLAVYNEQFF. For the CDR3, the DNA is TGTGCCAGCATCCTAAACCCCAGACTAGCGGTATACAATGAGCAGTTCTTC.

V usage is TRBV7-6 and J usage is TRBJ2-7; 11 nucleotides agree with TRBD1. The germline gives CDR1 SGHVS, CDR2 FNYEAQ. This CDR3 is built from 15 residues. V lost 5 bases and J lost 0; bases outside the gene matches: 3. CDR3 region: CASSPGTGGSYEQYF. In nucleotides, the CDR3 is TGTGCCAGCAGCCCAGGGACAGGGGGCTCCTACGAGCAGTACTTC. The complete variable domain, with remaining parts taken from reference TRBV7-6 and TRBJ2-7, reads GAGVSQSPRYKVTKRGQDVALRCDPISGHVSLYWYRQALGQGPEFLTYFNYEAQQDKSGLPNDRFSAERPEGSISTLTIQRTEQRDSAMYRCASSPGTGGSYEQYFGPGTRLTVT.

There are a few counts of this clone. The J gene is TRBJ2-3, the V gene TRBV30, with 11 bases fitting TRBD2. The CDR3 runs to 15 residues. After removal of 4 bases from V and 6 bases from J, the junction contained 9 bases not matched to a gene. CDR1 is GTSNPN, CDR2 SVGIG, per germline (reference sequence). This CDR3 reads CAWTRSLAGADTQYF. The CDR3 DNA is TGTGCCTGGACCCGTTCACTAGCGGGAGCGGATACGCAGTATTTT.

This rearrangement joins TRBV19 to TRBJ2-1; D gene ambiguous. Germline CDR1 LNHDA, CDR2 SQIVND (reference sequence). V lost 5 bases and J lost 8, with 13 bases in between. The CDR3 is 13 amino acids. CDR3 coding DNA: TGTGCCAGTAGTTCTAACTCTGGTTATGAGCAGTTCTTC. It translates to CASSSNSGYEQFF.

This CDR3 reads CASSLGEAGIGYTF. The CDR3 bases are TGTGCCAGCAGCTTAGGGGAGGCAGGGATTGGCTACACCTTC. The chain recombines TRBV7-2 with TRBJ1-2; maybe TRBD1 (5 bases). The CDR3 extends over 14 amino acids. The ends were cut back, 1 base at V and 7 bases at J, with 13 bases in the middle. Germline V gene sequence: CDR1 SGHTA, CDR2 FQGNSA. The full variable domain, with the rest looked up from reference TRBV7-2 and TRBJ1-2, is GAGVSQSPSNKVTEKGKDVELRCDPISGHTALYWYRQSLGQGLEFLIYFQGNSAPDKSGLPSDRFSAERTGGSVSTLTIQRTQQEDSAVYLCASSLGEAGIGYTFGSGTRLTVV.

The chain couples TRBV20-1 to TRBJ1-2; TRBD1 might be the D (5 bases). The CDR3 sequence is 11 residues long. From germline, CDR1 is DFQATT and CDR2 SNEGSKA (reference sequence). V was pared by 6 bases and J by 8 bases, with 13 bases between. The CDR3 loop is CSAPWGLGYTF. In nucleotides, the CDR3 is TGCAGTGCCCCGTGGGGACTCGGCTACACCTTC.

In regard to this clone: The junction shows a germline mismatch at one end, possibly a read error. This sequence joins TRBV20-1 and TRBJ2-3; D possibly corresponds to TRBD1 (5 bases). The CDR3 covers 10 residues. From germline, CDR1 is DFQATT and CDR2 SNEGSKA (reference sequence). The CDR3 is CSASGQILVF. The CDR3 DNA sequence: TGCAGTGCTAGCGGACAAATCCTAGTTTTT.

The CDR3 reads CACAVSGTGETQYF. The DNA for the CDR3 is TGTGCCTGCGCCGTGAGCGGGACCGGAGAGACCCAGTACTTC. The V gene is TRBV30, the J gene TRBJ2-5; 7 positions agree with TRBD2. The J segment lost 4 bases and the V segment lost 6 bases, leaving 11 bases of the junction unmatched. The CDR3 loop spans 14 amino acids. Germline-derived CDR1 and CDR2 are GTSNPN and SVGIG (reference sequence).